Listed below are T cell receptor beta chains from one sample, sequenced in a study of cytomegalovirus exposure and HLA in healthy donors. Here immunoSEQ multiplex PCR was the method, and the copy in TCRdb shows in-frame clones only, minus some. The sample lists over 95,000 clones, around three quarters occurring once. Sequenced input: PBMCs. The receptors originated from a female donor in good health and CMV-seronegative. Both conserved end residues are part of each CDR3. D genes are given only for firm matches. The size field is filled for only some rows; it gives once, few, many or a size class.

>TRBD2|TRBJ2-5|NA|TRBV7-9
CASSLESGGETQYF
TGTGCCAGCAGCTTAGAGTCGGGGGGAGAGACCCAGTACTTC
>NA|TRBJ2-2|NA|TRBV27
CAVSLGSSRTGELFF
TGTGCCGTCAGTTTAGGTTCTAGTCGCACCGGGGAGCTGTTTTTT
>TRBD1|TRBJ2-7|few|TRBV14
CASSPGFWDRVPEQYF
TGTGCCAGCAGCCCTGGATTTTGGGACAGGGTTCCCGAGCAGTACTTC
>TRBD2|TRBJ2-5|NA|TRBV7-3
CASSSRAGERETQYF
TGTGCCAGCAGCTCTCGAGCGGGGGAGAGGGAGACCCAGTACTTC
>TRBD2|TRBJ2-1|NA|TRBV6-6
CASTRGGNSYNEQFF
TGTGCCAGCACCCGGGGGGGTAACTCCTACAATGAGCAGTTCTTC
>TRBD1|TRBJ1-1|NA|TRBV9
CASSVGQGVTEAFF
TGTGCCAGCAGCGTGGGACAGGGCGTTACTGAAGCTTTCTTT
>TRBD1|TRBJ1-3|NA|TRBV4-1
CASSQDSTGGRNTIYF
TGCGCCAGCAGCCAAGATTCAACAGGGGGCCGAAACACCATATATTTT
>TRBD1|TRBJ2-7|once|TRBV30
CAWSLGQGLTYEQYF
TGTGCCTGGAGCCTAGGACAGGGTTTGACCTACGAGCAGTACTTC
>NA|TRBJ1-5|NA|TRBV27
CASSLGGGSQPQHF
TGTGCCAGCAGTTTAGGGGGGGGCAGTCAGCCCCAGCATTTT
>TRBD1|TRBJ1-5|few|TRBV25-1
CASSDGQGSNQPQHF
TGTGCCAGCAGTGATGGACAGGGAAGCAATCAGCCCCAGCATTTT
>NA|TRBJ1-6|NA|TRBV12-5
CASGLVLGLGSSYNSPLHF
TGTGCTAGTGGTTTGGTACTCGGTCTGGGGAGCTCCTATAATTCACCCCTCCACTTT
>NA|TRBJ2-1|NA|TRBV5-4
CASREGLPSYNEQFF
TGTGCCAGCAGGGAGGGCCTCCCCTCCTACAATGAGCAGTTCTTC
>NA|TRBJ1-5|medium-sized|TRBV4-2
CASSQEGQPNQPQHF
TGTGCCAGCAGCCAAGAGGGGCAGCCCAATCAGCCCCAGCATTTT
>NA|TRBJ2-7|NA|TRBV19
CASRNNRESSYEQYF
TGTGCCAGTCGGAATAACAGGGAGAGCTCCTACGAGCAGTACTTC
>NA|TRBJ2-7|once|TRBV27
CASGRPGRQYF
TGTGCCAGCGGGAGGCCAGGTCGGCAGTACTTC
>TRBD2|TRBJ2-1|NA|TRBV7-8
CASSNLLAGHEQFF
TGTGCCAGCAGCAACCTACTAGCGGGGCATGAGCAGTTCTTC
>NA|TRBJ2-4|NA|TRBV7-9
CASSQTGGLGKNIQYF
TGTGCCAGCAGCCAGACCGGGGGTTTGGGCAAAAACATTCAGTACTTC